This TCR beta chain was recovered during a study of shared clonotypes between healthy human individuals. The assay was immunoSEQ multiplex PCR, and TCRdb's table has in-frame clones only and misses some. The sample carries 450,000 to 700,000 clones, roughly 96% recorded once. The CDR3 extends over 14 amino acids. The V end was cut by 0 bases, the J end by 9 bases, with 12 bases between. Germline CDR1 and CDR2: MGHRA and YSYEKL. Selected positively for CCR7 and CD45RO-negative, naive CD8 cells excluded terminally differentiated effector memory CD45RA+ cells. Sequenced sample: naive CD8+ T cells sorted from blood. The chain recombines TRBV4-1 with TRBJ2-1, with D hard to call. The TCR originated in a woman in her thirties in good health. CDR3 sequence reads: CASSQDLRNGEQFF. In nucleotides, the CDR3 is TGCGCCAGCAGCCAAGATCTGAGGAACGGTGAGCAGTTCTTC.